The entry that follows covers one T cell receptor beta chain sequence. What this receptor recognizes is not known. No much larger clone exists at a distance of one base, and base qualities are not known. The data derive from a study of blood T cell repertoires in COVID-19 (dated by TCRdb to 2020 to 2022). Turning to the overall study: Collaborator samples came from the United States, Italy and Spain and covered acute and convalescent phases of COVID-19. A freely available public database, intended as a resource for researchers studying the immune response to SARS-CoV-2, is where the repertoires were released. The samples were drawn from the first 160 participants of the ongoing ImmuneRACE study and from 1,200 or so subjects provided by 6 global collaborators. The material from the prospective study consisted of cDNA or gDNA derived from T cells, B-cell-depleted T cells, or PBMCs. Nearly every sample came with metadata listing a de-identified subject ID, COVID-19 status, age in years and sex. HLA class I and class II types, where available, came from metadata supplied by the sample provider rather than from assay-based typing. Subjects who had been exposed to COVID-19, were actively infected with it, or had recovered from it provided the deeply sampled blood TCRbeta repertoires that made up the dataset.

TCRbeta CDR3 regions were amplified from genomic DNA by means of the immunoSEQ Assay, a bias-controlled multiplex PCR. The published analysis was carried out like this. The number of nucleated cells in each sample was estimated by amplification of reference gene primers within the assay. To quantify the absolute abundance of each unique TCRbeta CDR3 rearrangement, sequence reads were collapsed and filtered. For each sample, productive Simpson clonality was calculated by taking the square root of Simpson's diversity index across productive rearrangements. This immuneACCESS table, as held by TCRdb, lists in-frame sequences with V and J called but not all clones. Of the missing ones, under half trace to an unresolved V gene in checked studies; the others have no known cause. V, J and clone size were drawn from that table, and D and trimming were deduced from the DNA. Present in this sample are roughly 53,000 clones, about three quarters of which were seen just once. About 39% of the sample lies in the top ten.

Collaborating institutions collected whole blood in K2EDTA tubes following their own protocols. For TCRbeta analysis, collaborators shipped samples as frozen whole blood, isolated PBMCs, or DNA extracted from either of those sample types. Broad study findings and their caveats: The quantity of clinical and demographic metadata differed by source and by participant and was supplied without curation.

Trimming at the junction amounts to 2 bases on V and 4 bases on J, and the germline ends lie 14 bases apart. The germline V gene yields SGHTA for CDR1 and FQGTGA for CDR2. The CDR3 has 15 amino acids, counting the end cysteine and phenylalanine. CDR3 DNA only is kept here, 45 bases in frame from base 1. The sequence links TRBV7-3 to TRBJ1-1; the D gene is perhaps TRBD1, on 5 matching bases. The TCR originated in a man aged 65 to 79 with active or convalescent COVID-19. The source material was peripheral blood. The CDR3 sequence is CASSLEGRRGTEAFF. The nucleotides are TGTGCCAGCAGCTTAGAGGGACGGCGGGGCACTGAAGCTTTCTTT.